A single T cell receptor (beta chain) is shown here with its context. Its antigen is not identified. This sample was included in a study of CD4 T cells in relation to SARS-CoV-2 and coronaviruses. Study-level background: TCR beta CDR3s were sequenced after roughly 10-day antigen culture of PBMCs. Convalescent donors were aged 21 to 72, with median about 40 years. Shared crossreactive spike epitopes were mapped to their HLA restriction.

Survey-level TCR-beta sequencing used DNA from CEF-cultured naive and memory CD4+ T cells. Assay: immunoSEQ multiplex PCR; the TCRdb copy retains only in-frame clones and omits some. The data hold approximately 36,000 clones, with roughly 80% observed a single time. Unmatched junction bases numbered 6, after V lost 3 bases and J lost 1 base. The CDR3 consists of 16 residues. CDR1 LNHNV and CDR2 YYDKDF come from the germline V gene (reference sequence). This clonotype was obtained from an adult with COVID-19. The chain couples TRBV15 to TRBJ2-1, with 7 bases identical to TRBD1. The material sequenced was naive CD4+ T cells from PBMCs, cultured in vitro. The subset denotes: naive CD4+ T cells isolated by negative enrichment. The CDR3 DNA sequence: TGTGCCACCAGCAGCCTACCACAGGGGTCCTACAATGAGCAGTTCTTC. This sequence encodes CATSSLPQGSYNEQFF.